Below are 5 T cell receptor beta chains sequenced from a single sample in a study of cytomegalovirus exposure and HLA in healthy donors. The PCR ran on 60 Vbeta and 13 Jbeta primers. The protocol was immunoSEQ multiplex PCR, while the TCRdb copy is restricted to in-frame clones and leaves out a portion. The sample contains about 170,000 clones, 80% to 90% of which appear only once. Sequencing was performed on PBMCs. The receptor source for this set is a young man in good health and CMV-seropositive.

This chain connects TRBV11-2 to TRBJ1-1, with TRBD1 matching 8 bases. The length of the CDR3 is 14 residues. CDR1 and CDR2 (germline): SGHAT, FQNNGV. Unmatched junction bases numbered 13, after V lost 5 bases and J lost 11 bases. The CDR3 DNA reads as TGTGCCAGCAGCGTCGGGACAGGTGGGGTGAGGGCTTTCTTT. Amino acids: CASSVGTGGVRAFF.

The chain is built from TRBV11-3 and TRBJ1-2, with 9 bases identical to TRBD1. The CDR3 length is 13 residues. The ends lost 4 bases at V and 8 bases at J; junction bases unmatched: 5. Per germline, CDR1 SGHNT and CDR2 YENEEA. CDR3 region: CASSSRQGDGYTF. Here the CDR3 DNA reads TGTGCCAGCAGCTCCCGACAGGGGGACGGCTACACCTTC.

V is TRBV6-5 and J is TRBJ1-1, with a weak D call TRBD1 (5 bases). The CDR3 extends over 16 amino acids. Per the germline V gene, CDR1 is MNHEY and CDR2 is SVGAGI. V gave up 0 bases and J gave up 1 base, with 12 bases separating them. The CDR3 loop is CASSYSSDSSNTEAFF. The CDR3 DNA sequence: TGTGCCAGCAGTTACTCGAGTGACAGTTCGAACACTGAAGCTTTCTTT.

The rearrangement uses TRBV7-3 and TRBJ2-5; 7 bases map to TRBD2. CDR1 and CDR2 from the germline V gene are SGHTA and FQGTGA. The V segment lost 6 bases and the J segment 2 bases; nucleotides outside the gene matches: 12. The CDR3 runs 16 residues. CDR3 in amino acids: CASSPGAGANQETQYF. The CDR3 DNA sequence: TGTGCCAGCAGTCCCGGGGCGGGAGCTAATCAAGAGACCCAGTACTTC.

The chain links TRBV4-2 to TRBJ1-4, with D maybe TRBD1 (5 bases). The CDR3 spans 18 residues. V lost 0 bases and J 5 bases, leaving 19 bases between the germline ends. The germline V gene has CDR1 LGHNA and CDR2 YNFKEQ. CDR3 residues: CASSQDWAGGVKNEKLFF. CDR3 bases: TGTGCCAGCAGCCAAGATTGGGCAGGAGGGGTCAAAAATGAAAAACTGTTTTTT.